Below are 24 T cell receptor beta chains sequenced from a single sample in a study of CD8 T cells in Susac syndrome. The authors reverse transcribed 0.5 to 1 ug RNA with random hexamers. TCRdb redid the calling of the immunoSEQ multiplex PCR reads with MiXCR, one entry per CDR3 protein. The sample carries roughly 120,000 distinct CDR3 sequences, approximately 94% recorded once. The sample comprised CD4+ T cells from PBMCs. All receptors derive from a human donor with multiple sclerosis.

This rearrangement joins TRBV4-3 to TRBJ1-1, with D possibly TRBD1 on 5 matching bases. The ends were cut back, 5 bases at V and 4 bases at J, with 8 bases in the middle. The length of the CDR3 is 12 residues. CDR1 is LGHNA and CDR2 is YSLEER in the germline V gene. As DNA, the CDR3 is TGCGCCAGCAGCGACAGTCGCACTGAAGCTTTCTTT. Translation gives CASSDSRTEAFF.

The gene calls are TRBV19 and TRBJ2-5, with 11 positions matching TRBD1. CDR1 is LNHDA and CDR2 is SQIVND in the germline V gene (reference sequence). There are 17 residues in the CDR3. Trimming cost V 6 bases and J 2 bases; bases outside gene matches: 11. The CDR3 reads CASSRPADRGLQETQYF. CDR3 coding DNA: TGTGCCAGTAGCCGACCAGCGGACAGGGGGCTTCAAGAGACCCAGTACTTC.

The rearrangement uses TRBV7-2 and TRBJ1-6, with TRBD1 matching over 7 bases. The CDR3 runs 15 residues. The germline gives CDR1 SGHTA, CDR2 FQGNSA. V lost 5 bases, J lost 7 bases, and 8 bases stayed unmatched. This chain's CDR3 is CASSPGQGGNSPLHF. In DNA form, the CDR3 reads TGTGCCAGCAGCCCGGGGCAAGGGGGCAATTCACCCCTCCACTTT.

This chain joins TRBV20-1 and TRBJ2-7, with D possibly being TRBD1 or TRBD2 (6 bases each). Trimming left V 6 bases short and J 7 bases short, with 16 bases between. CDR3 size: 12 residues. CDR1 DFQATT and CDR2 SNEGSKA come from the germline V gene (reference sequence). CDR3 amino acids: CSAVLGGWEQYF. DNA for the CDR3: TGCAGTGCCGTCTTGGGGGGCTGGGAGCAGTACTTC.

J is TRBJ2-7 and V is TRBV14; no firm D call. CDR1 SGHDN and CDR2 FVKESK come from the germline V gene. V shed 1 base and J shed 4 bases, with 11 bases lying between them. The CDR3 spans 14 residues. The CDR3 DNA follows: TGTGCCAGCAGCCAAGGCCCCTTGGGTTACGAGCAGTACTTC. Translating gives CASSQGPLGYEQYF.

This rearrangement joins TRBV12-3 or TRBV12-4 to TRBJ2-1; 8 nucleotides line up with TRBD1. The CDR3 covers 13 residues. The junction had 13 bases not matched to a gene; V was cut back by 6 bases and J by 15 bases. The CDR3 is CASRGQESGSTFF. The CDR3, as DNA: TGTGCCAGCAGGGGACAGGAGAGCGGGTCCACGTTCTTC.

The chain carries TRBV29-1 and TRBJ1-1; D is undetermined. V lost 5 bases, J lost 3 bases, and 13 bases lay in between. The CDR3 loop spans 13 amino acids. Germline CDR1 SQVTM, CDR2 ANQGSEA. DNA of the CDR3: TGCAGCGTTCCCTCGCCCTTGGACACTGAAGCTTTCTTT. As protein: CSVPSPLDTEAFF.

The rearrangement joins TRBV30 to TRBJ1-2; D gene unclear. The V gene's germline CDR1 is GTSNPN and CDR2 SVGIG (reference sequence). Trimming stripped 3 bases from V and 0 bases from J, with 8 bases between. The CDR3 runs 13 residues. CDR3 DNA sequence: TGTGCCTGGAGGCCAGGAGCTAACTATGGCTACACCTTC. Its protein product is CAWRPGANYGYTF.

CDR3 bases: TGTGCCAGCAGTTCCTCTCCTAGATCGATCAATCAGCCCCAGCATTTT. Protein product: CASSSSPRSINQPQHF. This chain links TRBV12-3 or TRBV12-4 with TRBJ1-5; D gene unclear. V was shortened by 4 bases and J by 3 bases, with 16 bases between the two germline ends. The CDR3 length is 16 residues.

V usage is TRBV3-1 and J usage is TRBJ2-5, with 8 bases aligning to TRBD2. This CDR3 comprises 15 residues. V was pared by 4 bases and J by 5 bases, with 9 bases of the junction left unmatched. Germline V gene sequence: CDR1 LGHDT, CDR2 YNNKEL (reference sequence). CDR3 sequence (DNA): TGTGCCAGCAGCCTAGCAGGGAAGCGGGAGGAGACCCAGTACTTC. The encoded protein is CASSLAGKREETQYF.

This sequence joins TRBV7-2 and TRBJ2-2, with D perhaps matching TRBD1 or TRBD2 (5 bases each). Germline V lookup: CDR1 SGHTA, CDR2 FQGNSA. This CDR3 is built from 15 residues. V gave up 7 bases and J gave up 1 base, with 13 bases separating them. Written as DNA, the CDR3 is TGTGCCAGCAACCGGGACGCTGGGAACACCGGGGAGCTGTTTTTT. Residues: CASNRDAGNTGELFF.

The J gene is TRBJ2-1, the V gene TRBV18; TRBD2 matches at 8 bases. CDR1 KGHSH and CDR2 LQKENI come from the germline V gene. CDR3 size: 15 residues. With 2 bases clipped from V and 8 bases from J, the junction kept 8 bases outside the gene matches. The CDR3 is CASSPGTGGADEQFF. CDR3 DNA: TGTGCCAGCTCACCAGGCACCGGGGGGGCCGATGAGCAGTTCTTC.

The chain carries TRBV12-3 or TRBV12-4 and TRBJ2-5; no firm D call. The CDR3 loop spans 12 amino acids. Trimming stripped 6 bases from V and 0 bases from J, with 5 bases between. In DNA form, the CDR3 reads TGTGCCAGCAGCCGCGACCAAGAGACCCAGTACTTC. Translating gives CASSRDQETQYF.

The chain combines TRBV7-9 with TRBJ1-2, with D possibly matching TRBD1 (5 bases). This CDR3 has 16 residues. V was trimmed by 0 bases and J by 7 bases, leaving 18 bases between them. Germline CDR1 SEHNR, CDR2 FQNEAQ (reference sequence). The CDR3 region has the DNA TGTGCCAGCAGCTTAGCCGGGACGGGTGAACCCCTTGGCTACACCTTC. This encodes CASSLAGTGEPLGYTF. Using reference TRBV7-9 and TRBJ1-2 for the parts outside the CDR3, the full variable domain is DTGVSQNPRHKITKRGQNVTFRCDPISEHNRLYWYRQTLGQGPEFLTYFQNEAQLEKSRLLSDRFSAERPKGSFSTLEIQRTEQGDSAMYLCASSLAGTGEPLGYTFGSGTRLTVV.

The J gene is TRBJ2-1, the V gene TRBV28; D might be TRBD2 (6 bases). V lost 7 bases to trimming and J lost 8 bases, with 15 bases between them. This CDR3 has 13 amino acids. The germline CDR1 and CDR2 sequences are MDHEN and SYDVKM. The CDR3 loop is CASMRGLAYEQFF. Here the CDR3 DNA reads TGTGCCAGCATGCGGGGTTTAGCATATGAGCAGTTCTTC.

This clonotype was detected once. V gene TRBV19 combines with J gene TRBJ1-4; TRBD1 aligns across 8 bases. J was trimmed by 7 bases and V by 6 bases; bases with no gene match: 7. The CDR3 extends over 14 amino acids. Germline CDR1 LNHDA, CDR2 SQIVND (reference sequence). CDR3 region: CASSIGTGSEKLFF. DNA of the CDR3: TGTGCCAGTAGCATCGGGACAGGTAGTGAAAAACTGTTTTTT.

The chain is built from TRBV4-2 and TRBJ2-1; 7 bases map to TRBD1. V gave up 3 bases and J gave up 7 bases; unmatched junction bases: 12. CDR1 LGHNA and CDR2 YNFKEQ come from the germline V gene. This CDR3 has 16 residues. The CDR3 here is CASSQAGGIGKNEQFF. The CDR3 DNA reads TGTGCCAGCAGCCAGGCAGGGGGAATCGGGAAGAATGAGCAGTTCTTC.

The chain couples TRBV7-2 to TRBJ2-1, with 16 bases lining up with TRBD2. J lost 8 bases, V lost 5 bases, and 6 bases had no gene match. CDR3 size: 16 residues. Germline lookup yields CDR1 SGHTA and CDR2 FQGNSA. The CDR3 bases are TGTGCCAGCAGCAAAGCCGGGACTAGCGGGAGGGATGAGCAGTTCTTC. It is translated as CASSKAGTSGRDEQFF. Variable domain in full (rest from reference TRBV7-2 and TRBJ2-1): GAGVSQSPSNKVTEKGKDVELRCDPISGHTALYWYRQSLGQGLEFLIYFQGNSAPDKSGLPSDRFSAERTGGSVSTLTIQRTQQEDSAVYLCASSKAGTSGRDEQFFGPGTRLTVL.

This chain joins TRBV7-9 and TRBJ2-7; maybe TRBD2 (5 bases). V lost 7 bases, J lost 5 bases, and 18 bases lay in between. This CDR3 region has 14 residues. CDR1 is SEHNR and CDR2 is FQNEAQ in the germline V gene (reference sequence). The CDR3 coding sequence is TGTGCCAGCACCACCTCCGCCCTGAGGGACGAGCAGTACTTC. Translating it yields CASTTSALRDEQYF.

V and J are TRBV18 and TRBJ1-6; a possible D gene is TRBD1 (5 bases). The CDR3 loop spans 14 amino acids. CDR1 and CDR2 (germline): KGHSH, LQKENI. Deletions cut 4 bases from V and 7 bases from J, with 11 bases between. DNA for the CDR3: TGTGCCAGCTCACAGGGACCGACCAATTCACCCCTCCACTTT. Protein: CASSQGPTNSPLHF.

V is TRBV30 and J is TRBJ1-1; the D is unclear. CDR1 and CDR2 from the germline V gene are GTSNPN and SVGIG (reference sequence). V shed 2 bases and J shed 0 bases, with 7 bases lying between them. This CDR3 spans 13 amino acids. The CDR3 protein is CAWSKTVNTEAFF. CDR3 sequence (DNA): TGTGCCTGGAGTAAGACGGTGAACACTGAAGCTTTCTTT. The full variable domain, its missing parts supplied by reference TRBV30 and TRBJ1-1, is SQTIHQWPATLVQPVGSPLSLECTVEGTSNPNLYWYRQAAGRGLQLLFYSVGIGQISSEVPQNLSASRPQDRQFILSSKKLLLSDSGFYLCAWSKTVNTEAFFGQGTRLTVV.

The chain joins TRBV19 to TRBJ2-5; no firm D call. Germline-derived CDR1 and CDR2 are LNHDA and SQIVND (reference sequence). The CDR3 is made up of 13 amino acids. Trimming took 5 bases from V and 7 from J, leaving 14 bases between them. This CDR3 reads CASSFDSPGTQYF. DNA for the CDR3: TGTGCCAGTAGTTTTGACTCCCCTGGGACCCAGTACTTC.

The V and J genes are TRBV15 and TRBJ2-7; 11 nucleotides agree with TRBD2. Germline assignment: CDR1 LNHNV and CDR2 YYDKDF (reference sequence). The junction had 1 base not matched to a gene; V was cut back by 7 bases and J by 2 bases. This CDR3 has 13 amino acids. The CDR3 region has the DNA TGTGCCACCAAGACTAGCGGGACCTACGAGCAGTACTTC. This codes for CATKTSGTYEQYF.

The chain uses TRBV19 and TRBJ2-2; 7 nucleotides match TRBD2. Germline lookup yields CDR1 LNHDA and CDR2 SQIVND (reference sequence). The CDR3 runs 14 residues. With V trimmed by 6 bases and J by 9 bases, 10 bases remained unmatched. CDR3 sequence: CASSGRSTYRELFF. CDR3 in DNA: TGTGCCAGTAGCGGGAGGTCCACTTACCGGGAGCTGTTTTTT. Drawing the rest from reference TRBV19 and TRBJ2-2, the complete variable domain is DGGITQSPKYLFRKEGQNVTLSCEQNLNHDAMYWYRQDPGQGLRLIYYSQIVNDFQKGDIAEGYSVSREKKESFPLTVTSAQKNPTAFYLCASSGRSTYRELFFGEGSRLTVL.